This T cell receptor (beta chain) is drawn from a study of shared clonotypes between healthy human individuals. Overall study: Each donor contributed plates that comprised three CD4 naive, three CD4 memory, two CD8 naive and one CD8 memory.

The V gene lost 2 bases and the J gene lost 6 bases, with 14 bases spanning the gap. CDR3 size: 15 residues. Germline loops: CDR1 LNHDA, CDR2 SQIVND (reference sequence). General study findings and limits: Owing to a small donor count, the genetic and exposure-history diversity represented was limited. Sampling involved blood alone; tissue repertoires likely differ.

Splitting of each subset's genomic DNA was done evenly across several immunoSEQ plates. The protocol was immunoSEQ multiplex PCR, while the TCRdb copy is restricted to in-frame clones and leaves out a portion. The sample carries around 2.5 million clones, over 85% recorded once. Of note for this clone: Antigen unknown.

The receptor was isolated from a man aged 18 to 30 in good health. Some clones in this sample may be carry-over from other donors' samples. The V and J genes are TRBV19 and TRBJ1-5; D gene uncertain. Sample: naive CD4+ T cells from PBMCs. The subset denotes: CD45RA+ positively selected. The CDR3 loop reads CASSISAVVSQPQHF. In DNA form, the CDR3 reads TGTGCCAGTAGTATATCGGCAGTAGTAAGTCAGCCCCAGCATTTT. The full variable domain, with the rest looked up from reference TRBV19 and TRBJ1-5, is DGGITQSPKYLFRKEGQNVTLSCEQNLNHDAMYWYRQDPGQGLRLIYYSQIVNDFQKGDIAEGYSVSREKKESFPLTVTSAQKNPTAFYLCASSISAVVSQPQHFGDGTRLSIL.